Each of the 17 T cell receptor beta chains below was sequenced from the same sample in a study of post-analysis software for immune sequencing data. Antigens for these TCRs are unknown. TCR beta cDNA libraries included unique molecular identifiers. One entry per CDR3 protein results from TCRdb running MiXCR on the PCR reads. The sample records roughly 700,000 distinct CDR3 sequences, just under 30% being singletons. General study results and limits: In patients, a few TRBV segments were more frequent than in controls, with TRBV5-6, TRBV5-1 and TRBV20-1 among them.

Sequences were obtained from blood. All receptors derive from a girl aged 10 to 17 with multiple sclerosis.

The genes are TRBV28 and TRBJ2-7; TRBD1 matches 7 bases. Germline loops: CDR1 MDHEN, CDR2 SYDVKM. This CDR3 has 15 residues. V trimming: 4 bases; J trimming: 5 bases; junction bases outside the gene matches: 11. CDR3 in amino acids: CASSSFTGDRDEQYF. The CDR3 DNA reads TGTGCCAGCAGTTCTTTTACAGGGGATCGCGACGAGCAGTACTTC.

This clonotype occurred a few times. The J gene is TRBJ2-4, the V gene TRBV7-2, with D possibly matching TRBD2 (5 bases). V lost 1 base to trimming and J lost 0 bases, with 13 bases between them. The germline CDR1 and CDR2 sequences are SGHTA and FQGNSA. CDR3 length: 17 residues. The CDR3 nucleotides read TGTGCCAGCAGCTTAGTAGCTCTGGGAGTAGCCAAAAACATTCAGTACTTC. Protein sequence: CASSLVALGVAKNIQYF.

CDR3 region: CASSRGGGDYEQYF. CDR3 sequence (DNA): TGTGCCAGCAGCCGCGGAGGCGGGGACTACGAGCAGTACTTC. V usage is TRBV7-2 and J usage is TRBJ2-7; possible D gene TRBD2, 6 bases. Trimming left V 5 bases short and J 3 bases short, with 14 bases between. The CDR3 has 14 residues. Looked up from germline, CDR1 is SGHTA and CDR2 is FQGNSA. The complete variable domain, with remaining parts taken from reference TRBV7-2 and TRBJ2-7, reads GAGVSQSPSNKVTEKGKDVELRCDPISGHTALYWYRQSLGQGLEFLIYFQGNSAPDKSGLPSDRFSAERTGGSVSTLTIQRTQQEDSAVYLCASSRGGGDYEQYFGPGTRLTVT.

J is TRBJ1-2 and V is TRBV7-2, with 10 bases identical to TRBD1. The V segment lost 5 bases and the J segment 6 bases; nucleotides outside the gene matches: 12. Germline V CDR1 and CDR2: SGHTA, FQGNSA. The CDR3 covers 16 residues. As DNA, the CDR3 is TGTGCCAGCAGCCCTCCCTTAAGGACAGGGGGAGATGGCTACACCTTC. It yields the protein CASSPPLRTGGDGYTF.

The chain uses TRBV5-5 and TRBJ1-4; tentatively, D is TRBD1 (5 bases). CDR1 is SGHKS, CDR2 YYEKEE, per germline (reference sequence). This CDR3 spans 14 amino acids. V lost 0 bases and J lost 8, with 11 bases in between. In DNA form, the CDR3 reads TGTGCCAGCAGCTTGGACAGCGCAGGGGAAAAACTGTTTTTT. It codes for CASSLDSAGEKLFF. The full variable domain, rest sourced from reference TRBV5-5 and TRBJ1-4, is DAGVTQSPTHLIKTRGQQVTLRCSPISGHKSVSWYQQVLGQGPQFIFQYYEKEERGRGNFPDRFSARQFPNYSSELNVNALLLGDSALYLCASSLDSAGEKLFFGSGTQLSVL.

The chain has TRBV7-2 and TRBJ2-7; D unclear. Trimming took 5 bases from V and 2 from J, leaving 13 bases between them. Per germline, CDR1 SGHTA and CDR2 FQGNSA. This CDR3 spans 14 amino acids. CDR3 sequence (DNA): TGTGCCAGCAGCCCCCCCGGGCCTGCCTACGAGCAGTACTTC. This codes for CASSPPGPAYEQYF.

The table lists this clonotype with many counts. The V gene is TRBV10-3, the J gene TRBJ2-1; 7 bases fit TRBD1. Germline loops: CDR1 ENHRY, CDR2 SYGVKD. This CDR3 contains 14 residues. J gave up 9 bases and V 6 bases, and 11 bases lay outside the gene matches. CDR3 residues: CAISRIGTESEQFF. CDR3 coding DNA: TGTGCCATCAGCCGGATTGGGACAGAGAGTGAGCAGTTCTTC.

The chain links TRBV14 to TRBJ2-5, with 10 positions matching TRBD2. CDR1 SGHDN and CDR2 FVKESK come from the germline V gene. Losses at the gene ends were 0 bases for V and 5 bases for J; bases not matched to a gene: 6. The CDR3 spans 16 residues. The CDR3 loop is CASSQDFSGRRETQYF. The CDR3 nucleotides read TGTGCCAGCAGCCAAGATTTTAGCGGGAGGAGGGAGACCCAGTACTTC.

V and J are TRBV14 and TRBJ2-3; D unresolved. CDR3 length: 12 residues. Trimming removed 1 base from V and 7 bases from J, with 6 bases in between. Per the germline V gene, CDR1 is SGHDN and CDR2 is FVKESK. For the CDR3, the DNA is TGTGCCAGCAGCCAAGTTCTCCATACGCAGTATTTT. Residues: CASSQVLHTQYF.

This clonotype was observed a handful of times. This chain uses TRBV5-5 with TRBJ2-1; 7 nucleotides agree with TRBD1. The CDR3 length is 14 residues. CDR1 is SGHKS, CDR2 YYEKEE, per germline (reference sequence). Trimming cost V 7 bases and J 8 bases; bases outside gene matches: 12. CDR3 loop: CASEKGGLGYEQFF. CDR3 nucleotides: TGTGCCAGCGAAAAAGGGGGCCTAGGGTATGAGCAGTTCTTC.

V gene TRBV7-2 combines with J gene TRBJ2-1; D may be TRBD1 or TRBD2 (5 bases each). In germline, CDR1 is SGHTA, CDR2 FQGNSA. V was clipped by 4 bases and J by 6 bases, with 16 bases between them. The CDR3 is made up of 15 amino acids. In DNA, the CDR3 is TGTGCCAGCAGCTACCGGGACCCCTGGCGCAATGAGCAGTTCTTC. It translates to CASSYRDPWRNEQFF.

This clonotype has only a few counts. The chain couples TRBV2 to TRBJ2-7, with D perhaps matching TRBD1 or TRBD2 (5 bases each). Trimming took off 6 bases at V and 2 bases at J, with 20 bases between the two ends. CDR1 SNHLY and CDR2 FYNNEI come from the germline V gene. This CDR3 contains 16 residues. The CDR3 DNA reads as TGTGCCAGCAGGGCCTTGAGGGGTGGCAGTACCTACGAGCAGTACTTC. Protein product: CASRALRGGSTYEQYF.

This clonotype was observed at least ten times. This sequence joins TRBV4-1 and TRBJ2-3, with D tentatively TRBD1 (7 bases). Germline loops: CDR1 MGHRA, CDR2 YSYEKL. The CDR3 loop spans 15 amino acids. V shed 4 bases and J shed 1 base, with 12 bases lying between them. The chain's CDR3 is CASSLDREGTDTQYF. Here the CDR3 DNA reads TGCGCCAGCAGCCTCGACAGGGAGGGCACAGATACGCAGTATTTT.

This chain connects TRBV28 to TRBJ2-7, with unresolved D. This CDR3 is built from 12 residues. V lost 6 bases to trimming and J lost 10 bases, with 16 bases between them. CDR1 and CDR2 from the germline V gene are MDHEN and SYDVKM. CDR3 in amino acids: CASRGLRAPQYF. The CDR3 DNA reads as TGTGCCAGCAGGGGTCTCCGAGCTCCCCAGTACTTC.

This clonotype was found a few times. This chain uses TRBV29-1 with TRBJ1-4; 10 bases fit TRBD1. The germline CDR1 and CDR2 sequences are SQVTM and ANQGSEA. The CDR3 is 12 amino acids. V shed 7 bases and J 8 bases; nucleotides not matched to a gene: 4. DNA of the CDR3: TGCAGCGCGGGACAGGGGTTAGAAAAACTGTTTTTT. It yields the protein CSAGQGLEKLFF. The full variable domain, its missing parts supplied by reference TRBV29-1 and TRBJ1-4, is SAVISQKPSRDICQRGTSLTIQCQVDSQVTMMFWYRQQPGQSLTLIATANQGSEATYESGFVIDKFPISRPNLTFSTLTVSNMSPEDSSIYLCSAGQGLEKLFFGSGTQLSVL.

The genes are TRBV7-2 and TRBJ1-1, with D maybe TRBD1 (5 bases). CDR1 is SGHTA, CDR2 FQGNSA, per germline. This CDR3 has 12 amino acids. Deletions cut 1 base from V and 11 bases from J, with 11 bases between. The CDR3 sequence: CASSLGQRGAFF. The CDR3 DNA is TGTGCCAGCAGCTTAGGGCAGAGGGGCGCTTTCTTT. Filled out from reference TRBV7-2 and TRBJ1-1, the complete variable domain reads GAGVSQSPSNKVTEKGKDVELRCDPISGHTALYWYRQSLGQGLEFLIYFQGNSAPDKSGLPSDRFSAERTGGSVSTLTIQRTQQEDSAVYLCASSLGQRGAFFGQGTRLTVV.

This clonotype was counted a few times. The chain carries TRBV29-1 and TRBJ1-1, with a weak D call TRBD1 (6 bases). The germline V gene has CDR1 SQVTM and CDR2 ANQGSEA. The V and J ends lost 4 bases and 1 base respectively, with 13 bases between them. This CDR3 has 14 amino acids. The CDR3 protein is CSVATGSGNTEAFF. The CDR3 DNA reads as TGCAGCGTTGCCACAGGGTCGGGGAACACTGAAGCTTTCTTT.